This T cell receptor (beta chain) originates from a study of T cell responses to AZD1222 COVID-19 vaccine. Points from the study as a whole: Spike-specific TCR repertoires showed rising breadth and depth after two AZD1222 doses.

With regard to this clone: The antigen is unknown.

CDR1 and CDR2 (germline): SEHNR, FQNEAQ (reference sequence). This CDR3 has 18 amino acids. With 1 base clipped from V and 5 bases from J, the junction kept 15 bases outside the gene matches. This table comes from immunoSEQ multiplex PCR, and its TCRdb copy is limited to in-frame clones, with some not included. The repertoire holds over 110,000 clones, with around nine tenths as singletons. The sequence came from an adult in good health. Source: peripheral blood, taken on day 0 of AZD1222 vaccination. The rearrangement joins TRBV7-9 to TRBJ2-7; the match to TRBD1 covers 9 bases. The CDR3 loop reads CASSLVSLSGGQGNEQYF. The CDR3 nucleotides are TGTGCCAGCAGCTTAGTATCCCTAAGCGGAGGACAGGGGAACGAGCAGTACTTC.